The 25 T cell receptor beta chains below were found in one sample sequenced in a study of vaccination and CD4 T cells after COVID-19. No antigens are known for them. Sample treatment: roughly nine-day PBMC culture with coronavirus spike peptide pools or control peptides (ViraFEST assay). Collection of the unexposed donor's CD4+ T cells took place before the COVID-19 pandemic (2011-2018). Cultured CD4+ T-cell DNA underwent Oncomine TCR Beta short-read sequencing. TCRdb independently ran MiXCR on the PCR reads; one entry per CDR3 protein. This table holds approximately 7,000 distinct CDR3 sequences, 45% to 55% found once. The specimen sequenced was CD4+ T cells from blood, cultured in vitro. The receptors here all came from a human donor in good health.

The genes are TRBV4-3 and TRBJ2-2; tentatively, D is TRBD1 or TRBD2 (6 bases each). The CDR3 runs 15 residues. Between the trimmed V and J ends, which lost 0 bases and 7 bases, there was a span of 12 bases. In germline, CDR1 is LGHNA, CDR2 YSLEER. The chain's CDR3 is CASSQERGDSGELFF. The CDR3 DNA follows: TGCGCCAGCAGCCAAGAGAGGGGGGATAGCGGGGAGCTGTTTTTT.

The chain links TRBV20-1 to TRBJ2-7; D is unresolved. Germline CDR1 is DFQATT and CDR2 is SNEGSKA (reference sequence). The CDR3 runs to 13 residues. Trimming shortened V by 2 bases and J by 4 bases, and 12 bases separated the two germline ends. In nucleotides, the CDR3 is TGCAGTGCTAGAAGGGATTTGCTGTACGAGCAGTACTTC. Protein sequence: CSARRDLLYEQYF.

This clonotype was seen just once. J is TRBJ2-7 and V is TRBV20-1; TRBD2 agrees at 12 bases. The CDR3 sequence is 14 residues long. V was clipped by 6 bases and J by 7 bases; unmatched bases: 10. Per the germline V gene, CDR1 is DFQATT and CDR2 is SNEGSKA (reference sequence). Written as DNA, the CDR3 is TGCAGTGCAGACCTCCTAGCGGGGGGGGGTGAGCAGTACTTC. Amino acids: CSADLLAGGGEQYF.

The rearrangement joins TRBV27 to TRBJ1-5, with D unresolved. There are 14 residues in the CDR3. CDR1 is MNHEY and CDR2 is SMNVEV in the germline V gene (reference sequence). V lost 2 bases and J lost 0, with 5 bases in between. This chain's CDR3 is CASSLTYSNQPQHF. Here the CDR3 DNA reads TGTGCCAGCAGTTTAACGTATAGCAATCAGCCCCAGCATTTT.

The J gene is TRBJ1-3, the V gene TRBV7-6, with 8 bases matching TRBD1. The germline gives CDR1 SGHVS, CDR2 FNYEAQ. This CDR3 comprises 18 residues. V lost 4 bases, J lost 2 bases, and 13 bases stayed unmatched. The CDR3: CASSSPPGQEVTGNTIYF. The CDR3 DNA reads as TGTGCCAGCAGCTCTCCCCCGGGACAGGAGGTTACTGGAAACACCATATATTTT.

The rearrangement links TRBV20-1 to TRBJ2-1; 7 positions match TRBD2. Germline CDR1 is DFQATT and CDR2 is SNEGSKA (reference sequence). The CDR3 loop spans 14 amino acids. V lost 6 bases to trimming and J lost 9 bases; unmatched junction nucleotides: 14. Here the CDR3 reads CSAKNPTSIFEQFF. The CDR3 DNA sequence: TGCAGTGCCAAAAACCCGACTAGCATCTTTGAGCAGTTCTTC.

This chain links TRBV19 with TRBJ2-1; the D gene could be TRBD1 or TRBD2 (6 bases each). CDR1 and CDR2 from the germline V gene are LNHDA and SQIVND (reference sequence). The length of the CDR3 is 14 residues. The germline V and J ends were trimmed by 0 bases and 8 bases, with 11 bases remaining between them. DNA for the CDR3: TGTGCCAGTAGTATAGAGGGGGGCTCGGATGAGCAGTTCTTC. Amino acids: CASSIEGGSDEQFF. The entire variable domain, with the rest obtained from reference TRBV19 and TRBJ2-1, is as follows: DGGITQSPKYLFRKEGQNVTLSCEQNLNHDAMYWYRQDPGQGLRLIYYSQIVNDFQKGDIAEGYSVSREKKESFPLTVTSAQKNPTAFYLCASSIEGGSDEQFFGPGTRLTVL.

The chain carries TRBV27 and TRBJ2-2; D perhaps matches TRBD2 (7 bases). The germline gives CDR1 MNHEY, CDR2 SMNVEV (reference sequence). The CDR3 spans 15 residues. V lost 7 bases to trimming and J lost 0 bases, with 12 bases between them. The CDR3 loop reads CASNSGGANTGELFF. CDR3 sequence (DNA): TGTGCCAGCAACTCGGGGGGCGCGAACACCGGGGAGCTGTTTTTT.

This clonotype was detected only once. The CDR3 DNA reads TGTGCCAGCAGTTACGGGGGGTGGGCTTTCTTT. Residues: CASSYGGWAFF. The chain couples TRBV6-5 to TRBJ1-1; a weak D match, TRBD1 (5 bases). The CDR3 totals 11 residues. Germline loops: CDR1 MNHEY, CDR2 SVGAGI. V was trimmed by 2 bases and J by 11 bases, leaving 9 bases between them.

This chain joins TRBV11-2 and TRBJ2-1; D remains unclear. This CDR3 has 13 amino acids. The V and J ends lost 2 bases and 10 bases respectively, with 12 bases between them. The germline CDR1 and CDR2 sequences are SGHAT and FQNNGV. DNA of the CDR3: TGTGCCAGCAGCTTAATCGCTTTACAGGAGCAGTTCTTC. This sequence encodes CASSLIALQEQFF. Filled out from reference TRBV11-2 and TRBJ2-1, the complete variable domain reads EAGVAQSPRYKIIEKRQSVAFWCNPISGHATLYWYQQILGQGPKLLIQFQNNGVVDDSQLPKDRFSAERLKGVDSTLKIQPAKLEDSAVYLCASSLIALQEQFFGPGTRLTVL.

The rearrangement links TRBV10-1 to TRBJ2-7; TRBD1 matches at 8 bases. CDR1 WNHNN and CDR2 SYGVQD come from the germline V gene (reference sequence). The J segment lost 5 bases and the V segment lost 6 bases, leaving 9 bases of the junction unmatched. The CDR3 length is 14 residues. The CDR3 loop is CASRMGQVRNEQYF. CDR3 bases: TGCGCCAGCAGGATGGGACAGGTACGGAACGAGCAGTACTTC.

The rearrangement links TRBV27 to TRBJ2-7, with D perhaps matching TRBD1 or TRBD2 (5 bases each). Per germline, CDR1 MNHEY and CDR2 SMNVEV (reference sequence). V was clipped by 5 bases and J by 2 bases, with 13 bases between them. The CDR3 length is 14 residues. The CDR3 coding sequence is TGTGCCAGCAGTGTACTAGGGGATACCTACGAGCAGTACTTC. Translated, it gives CASSVLGDTYEQYF.

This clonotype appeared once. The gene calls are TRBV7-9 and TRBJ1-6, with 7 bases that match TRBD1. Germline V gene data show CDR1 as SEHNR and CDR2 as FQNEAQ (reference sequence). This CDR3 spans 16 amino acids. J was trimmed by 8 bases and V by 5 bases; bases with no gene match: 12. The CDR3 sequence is CASSRAGTEGYSPLHF. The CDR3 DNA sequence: TGTGCCAGCAGCCGAGCCGGGACAGAAGGGTATTCACCCCTCCACTTT.

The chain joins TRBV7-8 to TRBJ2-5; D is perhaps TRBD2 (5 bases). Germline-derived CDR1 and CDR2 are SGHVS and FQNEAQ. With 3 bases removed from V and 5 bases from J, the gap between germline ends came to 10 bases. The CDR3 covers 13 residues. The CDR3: CASSFRRRETQYF. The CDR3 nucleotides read TGTGCCAGCAGCTTTCGTCGGAGGGAGACCCAGTACTTC.

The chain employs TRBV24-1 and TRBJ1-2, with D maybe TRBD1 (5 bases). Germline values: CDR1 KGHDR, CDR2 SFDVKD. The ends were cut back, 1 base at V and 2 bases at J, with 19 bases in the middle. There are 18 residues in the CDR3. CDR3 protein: CATSDLPPDSYRNYGYTF. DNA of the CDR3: TGTGCCACCAGTGATTTACCCCCCGACAGTTACCGAAACTATGGCTACACCTTC.

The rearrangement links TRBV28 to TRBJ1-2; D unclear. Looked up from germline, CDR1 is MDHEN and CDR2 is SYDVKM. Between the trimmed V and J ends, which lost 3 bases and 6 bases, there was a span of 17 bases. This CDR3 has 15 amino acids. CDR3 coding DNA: TGTGCCAGCAGTTTGAGGCGTTCACCATCGGATGGCTACACCTTC. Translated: CASSLRRSPSDGYTF.

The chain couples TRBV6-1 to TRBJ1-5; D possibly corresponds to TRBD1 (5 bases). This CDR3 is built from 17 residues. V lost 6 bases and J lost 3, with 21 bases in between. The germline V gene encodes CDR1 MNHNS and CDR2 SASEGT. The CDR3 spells CASRPPPRGGVNQPQHF. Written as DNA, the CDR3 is TGTGCCAGCAGACCTCCACCGCGGGGGGGGGTCAATCAGCCCCAGCATTTT.

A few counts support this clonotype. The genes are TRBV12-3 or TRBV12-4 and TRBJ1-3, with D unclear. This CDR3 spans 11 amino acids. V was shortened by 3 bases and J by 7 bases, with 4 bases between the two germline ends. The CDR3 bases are TGTGCCAGCAGTTTGGAGAACACCATATATTTT. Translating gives CASSLENTIYF.

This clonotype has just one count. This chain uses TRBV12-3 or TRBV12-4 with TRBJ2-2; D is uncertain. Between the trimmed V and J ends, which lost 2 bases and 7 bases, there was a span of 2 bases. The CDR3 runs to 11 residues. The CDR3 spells CASSLIGELFF. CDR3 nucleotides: TGTGCCAGCAGTTTAATCGGGGAGCTGTTTTTT.

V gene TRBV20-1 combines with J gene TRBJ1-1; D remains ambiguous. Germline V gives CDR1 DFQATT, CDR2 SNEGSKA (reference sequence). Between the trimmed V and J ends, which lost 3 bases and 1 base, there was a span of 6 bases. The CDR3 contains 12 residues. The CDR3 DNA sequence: TGCAGTGCTAGGTACGGGAACACTGAAGCTTTCTTT. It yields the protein CSARYGNTEAFF.

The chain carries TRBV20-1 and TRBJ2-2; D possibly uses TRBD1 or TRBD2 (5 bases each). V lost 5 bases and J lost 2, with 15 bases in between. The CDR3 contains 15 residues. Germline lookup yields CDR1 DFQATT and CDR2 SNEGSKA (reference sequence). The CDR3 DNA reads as TGCAGTGCTGCCAATCGGGGCCTTAACACCGGGGAGCTGTTTTTT. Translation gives CSAANRGLNTGELFF.

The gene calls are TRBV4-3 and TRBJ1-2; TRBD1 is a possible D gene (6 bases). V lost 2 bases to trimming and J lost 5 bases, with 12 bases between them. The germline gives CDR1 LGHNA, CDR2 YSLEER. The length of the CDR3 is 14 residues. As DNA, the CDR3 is TGCGCCAGCAGCCAAACAGGGAGCTTTTATGGCTACACCTTC. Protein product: CASSQTGSFYGYTF.

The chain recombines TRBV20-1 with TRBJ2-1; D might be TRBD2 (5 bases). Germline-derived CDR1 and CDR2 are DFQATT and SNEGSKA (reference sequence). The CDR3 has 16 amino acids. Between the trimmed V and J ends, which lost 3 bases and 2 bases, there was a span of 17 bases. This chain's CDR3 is CSASDDSALTYNEQFF. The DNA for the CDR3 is TGCAGTGCTAGTGACGATAGCGCTTTAACCTACAATGAGCAGTTCTTC.

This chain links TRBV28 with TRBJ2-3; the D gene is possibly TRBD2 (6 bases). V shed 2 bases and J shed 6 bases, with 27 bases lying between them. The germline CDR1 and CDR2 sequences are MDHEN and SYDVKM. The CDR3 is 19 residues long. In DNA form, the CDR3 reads TGTGCCAGCAGTTTAGGGGGACTGGTCTCTGTATTACGTGCGGATACGCAGTATTTT. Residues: CASSLGGLVSVLRADTQYF.

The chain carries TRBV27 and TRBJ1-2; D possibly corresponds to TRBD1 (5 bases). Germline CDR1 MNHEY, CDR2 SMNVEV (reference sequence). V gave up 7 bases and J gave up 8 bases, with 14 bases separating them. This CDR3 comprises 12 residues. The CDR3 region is CASIQGRGGYTF. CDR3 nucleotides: TGTGCCAGCATCCAGGGAAGAGGGGGCTACACCTTC.